The sequence of this T cell receptor (beta chain) was determined in a study of a mutant IDH1 vaccine in newly diagnosed glioma. About the study: At weeks 1, 3, 5, 7, 11, 15, 19 and 23, patients received a vaccination, eight in all. Treated patients were roughly 62% male, roughly 40% female, mean age around 40 years.

Turning to this clone: No antigen is known for it.

This CDR3 comprises 14 residues. The ends lost 6 bases at V and 8 bases at J; junction bases unmatched: 9. CDR1 is MNHEY, CDR2 SMNVEV, per germline (reference sequence). Using immunoSEQ multiplex PCR, the repertoire was profiled, and TCRdb retains in-frame clones only, with some absent. The table records around 50,000 clones, around 80% of them present only once. Time point: week 5, during vaccination. Alongside topical imiquimod, each dose of vaccine comprised 300 ug of mutant IDH1 20-mer peptide. The donor cohort comprised cases of new WHO grade 3 or 4 IDH1-mutant, ATRX-lost astrocytoma. The specimen was PBMCs, collected from a glioma patient whose treatment included an IDH1 peptide vaccine. This rearrangement joins TRBV27 to TRBJ2-1, with 8 bases fitting TRBD1. This TCR was sampled from a man between 50 and 59 years old with glioma. CDR3 loop: CASSWGQVRDEQFF. For the CDR3, the DNA is TGTGCCAGCAGCTGGGGACAGGTACGAGATGAGCAGTTCTTC.